This T cell receptor beta chain was sequenced during a study of beta chain features in type 1 diabetes. Turning to this clone: The antigen is unknown.

Regarding the study as a whole: In comparison with healthy donors, patients had naive, central memory and Treg TCRB repertoires that appeared more similar. For type 1 diabetes patients, VDJ junctions showed fewer insertions and more deletions. All four CD4+ subsets of Type 1 diabetes patients contained TCRB CDR3s that were moderately but significantly shorter.

Sequencing targeted expressed TCRB transcripts, as all isolated RNA had been reverse transcribed. Naive, central memory and regulatory T cell samples averaged roughly 3.7 million immunoSEQ reads each. Generated by immunoSEQ multiplex PCR, the TCRdb table keeps only in-frame clones and is missing some. The table shows some 330,000 clones, with over 9.5% occurring only once. Stem cell-like memory, regulatory, central memory and naive CD4+ cells were sorted via CD45RO/CCR7/CD25/CD127/CD95/CD27. Germline trimming cut 3 bases from V and 1 base from J; bases unmatched to any gene: 7. This CDR3 has 17 amino acids. Germline V CDR1 and CDR2: KGHSH, LQKENI.

This clonotype was sampled from a woman between 18 and 29 years old with type 1 diabetes. The sequencing input was naive CD4+ T cells from blood. The V call is TRBV18, the J call TRBJ2-2, with TRBD2 matching 8 bases. The CDR3 region has the DNA TGTGCCAGCTCACCTTTCGGGACTAGTAGGAACACCGGGGAGCTGTTTTTT. Translation gives CASSPFGTSRNTGELFF.